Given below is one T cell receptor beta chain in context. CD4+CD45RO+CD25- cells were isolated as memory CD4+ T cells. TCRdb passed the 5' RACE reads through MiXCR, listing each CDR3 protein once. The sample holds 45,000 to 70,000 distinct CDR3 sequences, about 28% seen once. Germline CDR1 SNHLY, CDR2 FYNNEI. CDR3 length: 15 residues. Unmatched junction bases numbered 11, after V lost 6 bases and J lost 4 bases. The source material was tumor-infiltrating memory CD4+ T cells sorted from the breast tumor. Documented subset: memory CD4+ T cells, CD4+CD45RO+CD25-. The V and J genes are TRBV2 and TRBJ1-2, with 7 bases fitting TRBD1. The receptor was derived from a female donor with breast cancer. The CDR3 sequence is CASRTGGAGGYGYTF. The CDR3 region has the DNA TGTGCCAGCAGGACCGGGGGAGCAGGGGGCTATGGCTACACCTTC. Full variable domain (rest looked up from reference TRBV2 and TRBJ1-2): EPEVTQTPSHQVTQMGQEVILRCVPISNHLYFYWYRQILGQKVEFLVSFYNNEISEKSEIFDDQFSVERPDGSNFTLKIRSTKLEDSAMYFCASRTGGAGGYGYTFGSGTRLTVV.